Sequencing of this T cell receptor (beta chain) was carried out in a study of blood T cell repertoires in COVID-19. About the research overall: PBMCs, B-cell-depleted T cells, or T cells provided the cDNA or gDNA that made up the material.

V lost 5 bases, J lost 4 bases, and 15 bases lay in between. The CDR3 runs 15 residues. Germline CDR1 and CDR2: LNHDA and SQIVND (reference sequence). How the authors handled the data: Amplification with reference gene primers provided the estimates of nucleated cell counts. Libraries were prepared by immunoSEQ multiplex PCR; TCRdb keeps only in-frame clonotypes and omits some of them. That table furnishes V, J and clone size, whereas the DNA furnished D and trimming. The sample records roughly 190,000 clones, roughly 87% being singletons. The rearrangement links TRBV19 to TRBJ1-3; tentatively, D is TRBD1 (6 bases). The sample consisted of PBMCs or T cells enriched from blood (not recorded which). The source is a woman aged 25-40 years who had recovered from COVID-19. The CDR3, as DNA: TGTGCCAGTAGTCCTAGGACAGCCGGCGGAAACACCATATATTTT. This encodes CASSPRTAGGNTIYF. Full variable domain (remainder filled in from reference TRBV19 and TRBJ1-3): DGGITQSPKYLFRKEGQNVTLSCEQNLNHDAMYWYRQDPGQGLRLIYYSQIVNDFQKGDIAEGYSVSREKKESFPLTVTSAQKNPTAFYLCASSPRTAGGNTIYFGEGSWLTVV.